This T cell receptor beta chain derives from a study of cytomegalovirus exposure and HLA in healthy donors. This CDR3 is 15 amino acids long. Germline CDR1 is SGHTA and CDR2 is FQGNSA. Trimming removed 1 base at V and 1 base at J, with 10 bases between. This clone appeared a single time. What it binds is unknown. Study-level results: It was likely that a cluster of highly shared sequence variants was a sequencing artifact.

This PCR relied on a set of 60 Vbeta primers and 13 Jbeta primers. Original methodology: An analysis performed later counted roughly 80 million unique TCR beta chains (approximately 10 million of them shared). Repertoires were generated with immunoSEQ multiplex PCR, while TCRdb's copy carries only in-frame clones and drops some. For V, J and clone size, that table is used; D and trimming come from the DNA. Among over 100,000 clones listed, 60% to 80% were seen once. V is TRBV7-2 and J is TRBJ1-1, with a tentative D call TRBD1 (5 bases). The source is a man in his sixties in good health and CMV-seropositive. Source material: PBMCs. In nucleotides, the CDR3 is TGTGCCAGCAGCTTAGAACAGGACACGAACACTGAAGCTTTCTTT. Translation gives CASSLEQDTNTEAFF.